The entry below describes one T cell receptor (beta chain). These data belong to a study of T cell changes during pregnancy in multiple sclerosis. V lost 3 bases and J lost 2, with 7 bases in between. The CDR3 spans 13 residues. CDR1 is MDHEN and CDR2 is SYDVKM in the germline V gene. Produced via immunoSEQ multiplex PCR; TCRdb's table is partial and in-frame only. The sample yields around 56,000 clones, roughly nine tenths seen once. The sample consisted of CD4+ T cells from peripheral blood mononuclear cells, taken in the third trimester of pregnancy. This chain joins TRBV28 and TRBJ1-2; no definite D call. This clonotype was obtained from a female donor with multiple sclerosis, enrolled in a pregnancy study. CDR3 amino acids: CASSFSVNYGYTF. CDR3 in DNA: TGTGCCAGCAGTTTTTCGGTGAACTATGGCTACACCTTC.